This TCR beta chain was sequenced in a study of blood T cell repertoires in COVID-19. Study in general: Nucleic acid was either cDNA or gDNA, and it came from T cells, B-cell-depleted T cells, or PBMCs.

The germline V gene encodes CDR1 MNHEY and CDR2 SVGEGT. Trimming cost V 4 bases and J 1 base; bases outside gene matches: 6. The CDR3 is made up of 16 amino acids. Original processing methods: Researchers report that nucleated cell counts were estimated from reference gene primer amplification. Clones were read by immunoSEQ multiplex PCR, and TCRdb kept only the in-frame ones, dropping some. That table furnishes V, J and clone size, whereas the DNA furnished D and trimming. Here the sample spans 200,000 to 300,000 clones, approximately 82% being singletons. The chain has TRBV6-2 or TRBV6-3 and TRBJ1-1; 10 nucleotides align to TRBD1. The material sequenced was peripheral blood. The sequence was collected from a man aged 40-55 years who had recovered from COVID-19. CDR3 loop: CASSFDRGPGNTEAFF. Here the CDR3 DNA reads TGTGCCAGCAGTTTCGACAGGGGGCCGGGGAACACTGAAGCTTTCTTT.